This T cell receptor beta chain was observed in a study of human T cells and chemical hapten exposure (dated by TCRdb to the early 2020s). About the full investigation: For sensitization, 2% DPC in acetone was applied to a roughly 2 cm by roughly 2 cm area of upper inner arm skin. The mostly female patient cohort included alopecia areata with under or over 50% scalp involvement, alopecia totalis and alopecia universalis. Patch testing was performed on the upper back with Finn chambers containing 0.01% DPC, and the patch tests were scored after 6 days according to International Contact Dermatitis Research Group standards. For TCR sequencing, blood came from 25 to 30 alopecia patients at anywhere from one to four time points (pre-sensitization, 2, 6 and 24 weeks). Patient blood was sampled pre-sensitization (week 0) and at 2, 6 and about 24 weeks after DPC sensitization. Patients additionally received weekly therapeutic DPC doses to the scalp throughout the roughly 25-week study period. In alopecia patients, the study followed how the peripheral blood TCR repertoire changed in vivo over primary and secondary sensitization to diphenylcyclopropenone (DPC), a hapten. The libraries were sequenced as a pool, and the TCR yield per sample differed mostly because of small variations in library volumes within the pool. Here is what the overall study found, with its caveats: Patch test score correlated positively with the number of PT1 expanded TCRs, reaching significance at thresholds 8, 16 and 32 but not at 4. Compared with pre-sensitization or healthy control sets, expanded TCRs formed significantly more large CDR3 similarity clusters, which is consistent with antigen-driven responses. All patients had alopecia, a presumed autoimmune disease, so their immune response might differ from that of healthy individuals. Repeated subsampling changed both the strength of the expansion versus patch-test correlation and the threshold at which the correlation became significant. DPC sensitization did not change the number of TCRs with a frequency above 1 in 1000, and there was no evidence of changes in global repertoire structure.

This specimen's time point label, interpreted: patch test 1, 2 weeks after DPC sensitization. What this sample's treatment or condition label stands for: therapeutic diphenylcyclopropenone sensitization with weekly scalp DPC. At each patch-test visit, blood was drawn before the patch test was applied. To be eligible, patients had to be aged 18 to 70, diagnosed with alopecia and judged suitable for DPC therapy, while pregnant patients were excluded. Total RNA was isolated from unfractionated whole blood collected in Tempus Blood RNA tubes. To note about this clonotype: Its antigen is unknown. Base qualities are not provided; no much larger clone lies one nucleotide away.

The germline V gene supplies CDR1 MNHEY and CDR2 SVGEGT. The germline V and J ends show losses of 10 bases and 9 bases respectively, and no gene match explains 22 bases of the junction. Reading from cysteine to phenylalanine, the CDR3 counts 16 amino acids. The DNA shown is the 48-base CDR3, in frame from base 1. Receptors were amplified or captured by RACE. This sample was sequenced with a NextSeq 500. Library preparation attached unique molecular identifiers to individual cDNA molecules for quantitative, reproducible TCR counting. For every blood RNA sample, sequencing covered both the TCR alpha and TCR beta chains. The study's own analysis went as follows. Samples had a median of roughly 91,000 TCRs, with a range from about 23,224 to 750,000. The Decombinator software suite was used to annotate the V, J and CDR3 of the TCR reads. For PS versus PT1 abundance plots, all samples were subsampled to the same number of TCRs (28,000). TCRs were defined as expanded if absent before sensitization and observed at least eight times at the 2-week time point. In TCRdb, the public reads were trimmed at Q25 with fastp and aligned with MiXCR, with productive beta chains retained. A single entry per CDR3 protein holds the most common genes and DNA from its merged rows. These V and J calls are TCRdb output, not the study's own analysis. In this sample the table shows 79,000 or so distinct CDR3 sequences, around a tenth of which occur a single time. The top ten hold about 1.3% of the sample.

The sequence was collected from a woman between 45 and 65 years old with alopecia areata. Some clones in this sample may be carry-over from other donors' samples. The sequencing here drew on whole blood, taken in connection with sensitization to the hapten diphenylcyclopropenone (DPC). The sequence joins TRBV6-2 or TRBV6-3 to TRBJ2-7, with 9 central nucleotides matching TRBD2. The nucleotide sequence is given as TGTGCCACCGCGCTTTCGACCGGGACTAGCACCATGGGGCAGTACTTC. This gives the protein CATALSTGTSTMGQYF.